This T cell receptor beta chain was recovered during a study of PD-1 blockade in classical Hodgkin lymphoma. From germline, CDR1 is ENHRY and CDR2 SYGVKD. The V segment lost 6 bases and the J segment 9 bases; nucleotides outside the gene matches: 7. This CDR3 comprises 14 residues. This table comes from immunoSEQ multiplex PCR, and its TCRdb copy is limited to in-frame clones, with some not included. The sample shows 25,000 to 30,000 clones, roughly four fifths of them seen only once. In every patient, relapse followed autologous stem cell transplantation, while exposure to brentuximab vedotin differed. Best overall response was complete response, partial response or progressive disease in these relapsed/refractory classical Hodgkin lymphoma patients.

Here the sequenced sample was peripheral blood mononuclear cells (PBMCs), taken before the second cycle of nivolumab. The chain is built from TRBV10-3 and TRBJ2-1; 11 positions match TRBD2. This clonotype was sampled from a human donor with classical Hodgkin lymphoma. As DNA, the CDR3 is TGTGCCATCAGGGGGGGGACTAGCGGCGGTGAGCAGTTCTTC. Translating gives CAIRGGTSGGEQFF.